This T cell receptor beta chain appears in the sequencing data of a study of T cell changes during pregnancy in multiple sclerosis. TCRdb's table, derived via immunoSEQ multiplex PCR, lists solely in-frame clones and lacks some. The sample has approximately 46,000 clones, 89% seen once; the top ten hold over 1%. The CDR3 consists of 13 residues. V shed 2 bases and J 6 bases; nucleotides not matched to a gene: 3. Germline loops: CDR1 SGHRS, CDR2 YFSETQ. The TCR sequence derives from a female donor with multiple sclerosis, enrolled in a pregnancy study. The rearrangement uses TRBV5-1 and TRBJ1-2, with 8 bases lining up with TRBD1. Sequencing used CD4+ T cells from peripheral blood mononuclear cells, obtained after pregnancy. The CDR3 is CASSLVQGDGYTF. Written as DNA, the CDR3 is TGCGCCAGCAGCTTAGTACAGGGGGATGGCTACACCTTC.